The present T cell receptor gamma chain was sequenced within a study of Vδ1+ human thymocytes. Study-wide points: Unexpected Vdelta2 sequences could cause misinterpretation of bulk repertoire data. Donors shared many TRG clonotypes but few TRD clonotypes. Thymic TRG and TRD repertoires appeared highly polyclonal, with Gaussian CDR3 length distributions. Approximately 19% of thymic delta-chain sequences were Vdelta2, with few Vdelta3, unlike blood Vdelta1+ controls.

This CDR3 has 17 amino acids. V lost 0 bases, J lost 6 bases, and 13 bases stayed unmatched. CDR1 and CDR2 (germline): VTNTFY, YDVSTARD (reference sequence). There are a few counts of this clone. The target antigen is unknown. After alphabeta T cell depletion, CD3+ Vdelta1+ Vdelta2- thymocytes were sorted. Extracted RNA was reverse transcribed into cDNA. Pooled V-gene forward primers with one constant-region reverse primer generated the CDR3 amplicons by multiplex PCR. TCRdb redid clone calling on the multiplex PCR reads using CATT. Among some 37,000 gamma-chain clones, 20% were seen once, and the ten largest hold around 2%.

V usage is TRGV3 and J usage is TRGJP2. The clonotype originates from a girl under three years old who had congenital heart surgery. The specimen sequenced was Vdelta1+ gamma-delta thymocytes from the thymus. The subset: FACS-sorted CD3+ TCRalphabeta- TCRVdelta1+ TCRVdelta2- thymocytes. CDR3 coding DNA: TGTGCCACCTGGGACAGGCCCGGGGGGAAAGGTGATTGGATCAAGACGTTT. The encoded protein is CATWDRPGGKGDWIKTF.